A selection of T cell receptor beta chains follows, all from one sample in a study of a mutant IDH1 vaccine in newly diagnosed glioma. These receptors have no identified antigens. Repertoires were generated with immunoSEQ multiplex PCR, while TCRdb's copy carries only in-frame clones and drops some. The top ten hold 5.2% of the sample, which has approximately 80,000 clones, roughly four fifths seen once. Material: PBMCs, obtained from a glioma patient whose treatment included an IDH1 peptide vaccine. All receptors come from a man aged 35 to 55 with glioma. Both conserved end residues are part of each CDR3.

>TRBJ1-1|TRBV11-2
CASSLVETSNTEAFF
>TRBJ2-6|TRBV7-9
CASRSHPRESGANVLTF
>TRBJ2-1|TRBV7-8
CASSLGPTGGIYNEQFF
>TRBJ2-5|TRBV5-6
CASSLDPGQKQETQYF
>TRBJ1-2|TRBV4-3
CASSQGAPAYGYTF
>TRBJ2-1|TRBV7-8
CASSSSGGLKVNEQFF
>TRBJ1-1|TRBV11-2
CASSLGGKTNTEAFF
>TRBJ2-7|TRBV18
CASSPRGYEQYF
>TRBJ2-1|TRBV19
CASSLGTYNEQFF
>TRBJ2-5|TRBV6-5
CASSYSGGKAETQYF
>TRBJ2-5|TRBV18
CASSTLGGRQETQYF
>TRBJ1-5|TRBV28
CASSFSGLRQPQHF
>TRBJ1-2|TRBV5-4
CASSPGHPNYGYTF
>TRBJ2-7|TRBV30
CAWSIRPHEQYF
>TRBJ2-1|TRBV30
CAWSQKGPGANNNEQFF
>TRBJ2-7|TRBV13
CASTLSVGSSYEQYF
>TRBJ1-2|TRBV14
CASSRMTGTYGYTF
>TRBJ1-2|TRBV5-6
CASSLRRRKYYTF
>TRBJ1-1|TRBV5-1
CASRSESGRNTEAFF
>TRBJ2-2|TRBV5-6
CASSFRGSAGELFF
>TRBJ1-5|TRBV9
CASSEGYQPQHF
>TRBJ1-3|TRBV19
CASSTTVSGNTIYF
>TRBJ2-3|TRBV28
CASTGITAGDTQYF
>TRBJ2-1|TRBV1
CTSSPEGGGSYNEQFF
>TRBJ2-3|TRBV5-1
CASRELSGGTDTQYF
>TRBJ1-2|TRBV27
CASSSGHGGYTF
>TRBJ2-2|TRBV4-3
CASSQDVGLMTGELFF